This TCR beta chain was profiled in a study of regulatory T cells in long-lasting Graves disease. This clonotype was observed a handful of times. Arm-PCR of CDR3 regions with iRepertoire HTBI primers generated TCR beta libraries. One entry per CDR3 protein results from TCRdb running MiXCR on the multiplex PCR reads. Of 500,000 to 700,000 distinct CDR3 sequences in the sample, 16% were seen once. CDR1 SQVTM and CDR2 ANQGSEA come from the germline V gene. The CDR3 sequence is 10 residues long. The V end was cut by 4 bases, the J end by 8 bases, with 8 bases between. Time point described: newly diagnosed GD, antithyroid drugs for less than 3 months. PBMC RNA served as the TCR library source. These data are also associated with another study on T cells in Graves' hyperthyroidism and ophthalmopathy.

Sample: peripheral blood mononuclear cells (PBMCs), taken at new diagnosis, from a patient treated with antithyroid drugs. The chain combines TRBV29-1 with TRBJ1-2, with D uncertain. The receptor was derived from a woman in her 30s with Graves disease. The CDR3: CSVGETGYTF. The CDR3 DNA reads TGCAGCGTTGGAGAGACCGGCTACACCTTC.